This section outlines one T cell receptor beta chain sequence together with its context. An end of the junction does not agree with germline; a read error may underlie this. The data were obtained in a study of tumor-infiltrating lymphocytes in oesophageal squamous cell carcinoma. TCRdb redid the calling of the PCR reads with MiXCR, one entry per CDR3 protein. Among some 18,000 distinct CDR3 sequences, about 39% were seen once, and the ten largest hold roughly a sixth. This CDR3 is built from 13 residues. From germline, CDR1 is MNHNS and CDR2 SASEGT. The V call is TRBV6-1, the J call TRBJ1-1; tentatively, D is TRBD1 (5 bases). This receptor was identified in a female donor with esophageal squamous cell carcinoma. Sequenced sample: normal esophageal tissue next to the tumor. The DNA of the CDR3 is TGTGCCATCAGTGACAGTATGAACACTGAAGCTTTCTTT. Protein: CAISDSMNTEAFF.